This T cell receptor beta chain stems from a study of OX40 agonist ivuxolimab in advanced cancers. Overall study context: Hepatocellular carcinoma, melanoma, renal cell or head and neck cancer affected the dose-escalation patients.

A word on this clone: The antigen is unknown.

Here immunoSEQ multiplex PCR was the method, and the copy in TCRdb shows in-frame clones only, minus some. This table holds roughly 150,000 clones, 94% found once. Study-wide results and limits: CD8+ T cells were the subset that, on average, had more expanded clones than CD4+. Circulating CD4+ and CD8+ T cells showed clonal expansion by week 6 at 0.1 to 3.0 mg/kg.

Autoimmune disease history or systemic immunosuppression led to patient exclusion. This CDR3 has 14 amino acids. Germline V lookup: CDR1 SGHRS, CDR2 YFSETQ. V gave up 4 bases and J gave up 6 bases; unmatched junction bases: 8. The starting material was CD4+ or CD8+ T cells sorted from blood, obtained in a trial of the OX40 agonist ivuxolimab. The TCR originated in an adult with an advanced solid tumor such as melanoma, head and neck, liver or kidney cancer. The chain is built from TRBV5-1 and TRBJ1-1; 8 positions match TRBD1. CDR3 amino acids: CASSTTGEEAEAFF. The CDR3 DNA reads TGCGCCAGCAGCACGACAGGGGAAGAAGCTGAAGCTTTCTTT.